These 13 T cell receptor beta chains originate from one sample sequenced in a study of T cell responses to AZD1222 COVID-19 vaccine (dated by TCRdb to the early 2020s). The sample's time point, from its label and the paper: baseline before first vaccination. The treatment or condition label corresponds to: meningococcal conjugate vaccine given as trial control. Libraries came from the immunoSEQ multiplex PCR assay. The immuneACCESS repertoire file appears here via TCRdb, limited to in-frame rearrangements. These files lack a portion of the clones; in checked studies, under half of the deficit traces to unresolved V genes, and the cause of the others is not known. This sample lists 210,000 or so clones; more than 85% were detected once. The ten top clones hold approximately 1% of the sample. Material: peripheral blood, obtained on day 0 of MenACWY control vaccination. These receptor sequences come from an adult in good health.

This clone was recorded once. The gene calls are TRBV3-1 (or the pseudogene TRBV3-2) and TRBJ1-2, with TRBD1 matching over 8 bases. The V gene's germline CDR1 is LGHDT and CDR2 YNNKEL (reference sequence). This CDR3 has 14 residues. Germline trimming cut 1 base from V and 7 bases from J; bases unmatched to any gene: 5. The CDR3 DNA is TGTGCCAGCAGCCAAGTGTCGACAGGGGCTGGCTACACCTTC. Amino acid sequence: CASSQVSTGAGYTF.

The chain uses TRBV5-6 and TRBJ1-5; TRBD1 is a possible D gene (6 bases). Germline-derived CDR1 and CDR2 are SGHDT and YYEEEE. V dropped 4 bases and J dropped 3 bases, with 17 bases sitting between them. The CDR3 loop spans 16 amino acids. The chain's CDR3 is CASSKFTGSNNQPQHF. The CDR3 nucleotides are TGTGCCAGCAGCAAGTTCACAGGGTCGAACAATCAGCCCCAGCATTTT.

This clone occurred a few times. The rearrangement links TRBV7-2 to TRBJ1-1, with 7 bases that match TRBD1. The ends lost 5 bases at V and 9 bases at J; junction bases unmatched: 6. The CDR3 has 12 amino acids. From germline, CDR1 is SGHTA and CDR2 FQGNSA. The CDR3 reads CASSPPGQQAFF. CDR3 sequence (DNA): TGTGCCAGCAGCCCCCCGGGACAGCAAGCTTTCTTT.

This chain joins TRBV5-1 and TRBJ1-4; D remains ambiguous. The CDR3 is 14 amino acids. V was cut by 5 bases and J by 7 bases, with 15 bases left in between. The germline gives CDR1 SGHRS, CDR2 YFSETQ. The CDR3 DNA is TGCGCCAGCAGGGAAGGGAGCGGCCGTGAAAAACTGTTTTTT. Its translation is CASREGSGREKLFF.

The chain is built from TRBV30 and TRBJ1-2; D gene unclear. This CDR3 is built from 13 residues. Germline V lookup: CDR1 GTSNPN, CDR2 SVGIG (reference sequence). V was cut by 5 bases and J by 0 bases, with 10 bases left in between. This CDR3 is CAWGVEANYGYTF. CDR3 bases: TGTGCCTGGGGAGTCGAAGCTAACTATGGCTACACCTTC.

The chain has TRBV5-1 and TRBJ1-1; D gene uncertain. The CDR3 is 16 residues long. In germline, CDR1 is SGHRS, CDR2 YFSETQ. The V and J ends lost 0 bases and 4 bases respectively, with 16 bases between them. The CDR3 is CASSLGSGSGSTEAFF. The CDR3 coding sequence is TGCGCCAGCAGCTTGGGTTCCGGGTCGGGCAGCACTGAAGCTTTCTTT.

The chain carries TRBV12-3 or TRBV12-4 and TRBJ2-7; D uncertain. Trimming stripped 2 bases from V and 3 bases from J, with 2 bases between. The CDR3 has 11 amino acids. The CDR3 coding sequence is TGTGCCAGCAGTTTAAACTACGAGCAGTACTTC. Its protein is CASSLNYEQYF.

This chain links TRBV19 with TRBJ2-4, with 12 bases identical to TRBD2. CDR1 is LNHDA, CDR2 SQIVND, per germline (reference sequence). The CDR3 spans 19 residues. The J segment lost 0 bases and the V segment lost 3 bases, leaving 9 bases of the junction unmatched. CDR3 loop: CASSILLAGGSLAKNIQYF. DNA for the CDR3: TGTGCCAGTAGTATCCTACTAGCGGGGGGTTCCTTAGCCAAAAACATTCAGTACTTC.

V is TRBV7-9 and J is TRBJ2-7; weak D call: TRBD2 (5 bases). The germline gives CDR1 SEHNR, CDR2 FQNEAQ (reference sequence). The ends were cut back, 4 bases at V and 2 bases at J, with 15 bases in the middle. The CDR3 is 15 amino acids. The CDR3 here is CASSSTLPGAYEQYF. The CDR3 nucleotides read TGTGCCAGCAGCTCGACACTACCCGGGGCCTACGAGCAGTACTTC.

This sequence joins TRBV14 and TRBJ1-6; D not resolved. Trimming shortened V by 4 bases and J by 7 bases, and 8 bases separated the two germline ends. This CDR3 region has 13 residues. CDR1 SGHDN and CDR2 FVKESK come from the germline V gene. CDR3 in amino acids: CASSRIENSPLHF. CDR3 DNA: TGTGCCAGCAGCCGAATAGAGAATTCACCCCTCCACTTT.

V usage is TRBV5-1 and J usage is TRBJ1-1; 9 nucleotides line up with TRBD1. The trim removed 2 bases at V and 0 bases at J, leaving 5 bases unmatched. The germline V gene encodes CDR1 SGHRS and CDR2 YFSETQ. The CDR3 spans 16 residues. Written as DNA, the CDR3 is TGCGCCAGCAGCTTAGGGACAGGGAACATGAACACTGAAGCTTTCTTT. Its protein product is CASSLGTGNMNTEAFF.

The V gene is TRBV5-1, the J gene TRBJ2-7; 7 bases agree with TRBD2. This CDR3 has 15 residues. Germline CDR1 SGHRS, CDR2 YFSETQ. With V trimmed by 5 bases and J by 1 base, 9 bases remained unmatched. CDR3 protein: CASRQEGLSSYEQYF. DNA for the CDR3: TGCGCCAGCAGACAGGAGGGACTATCGTCCTACGAGCAGTACTTC.

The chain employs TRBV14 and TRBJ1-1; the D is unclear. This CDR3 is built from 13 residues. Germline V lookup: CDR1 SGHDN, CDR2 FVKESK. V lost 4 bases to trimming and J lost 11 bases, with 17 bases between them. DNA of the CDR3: TGTGCCAGCAGCCGATACGGACGGGAGTCGGCTTTCTTT. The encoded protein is CASSRYGRESAFF.